This T cell receptor (beta chain) was identified in a study of shared clonotypes between healthy human individuals. About the research overall: A few men and a couple of women, aged 18 to 49, were donors. Each donor contributed plates that comprised three CD4 naive, three CD4 memory, two CD8 naive and one CD8 memory. Study results and caveats: Clonotypes not shared had lower generation probabilities than those common to all four donors.

The deep-level immunoSEQ assay was used. TCRdb's copy holds only in-frame clones and misses some; the assay was immunoSEQ multiplex PCR. This table has some 1,400,000 clones, roughly 95% appearing once. V lost 8 bases and J 5 bases, leaving 10 bases between the germline ends. Germline V gene sequence: CDR1 MNHEY, CDR2 SVGAGI. The CDR3 runs 12 residues. This clone was seen just once. The target antigen is unknown. The rearrangement joins TRBV6-5 to TRBJ2-1; maybe TRBD1 (5 bases). This receptor was identified in a man younger than 45 in good health. Sequencing used naive CD4+ T cells sorted from blood. The subset was: CD45RA+ positively selected. Here the CDR3 reads CASQGLNNEQFF. CDR3 coding DNA: TGTGCCAGCCAGGGATTAAACAATGAGCAGTTCTTC.